These T cell receptor beta chains were read from a single sample in a study of shared clonotypes between healthy human individuals. Generated by immunoSEQ multiplex PCR, the TCRdb table keeps only in-frame clones and is missing some. The sample yields 1.4 million or so clones, less than 99% seen once. Sequencing used naive CD4+ T cells sorted from blood. Receptors originate from a man under 40 in good health. Both conserved end residues are part of each CDR3. The order of the fields is CDR3 DNA, CDR3 protein, D gene, clone size, V gene, J gene. A D gene is named only where the DNA matches it firmly. Some rows have no size entry. The others give once, few or many, or a class for an expanded clone.

TGTGCCAGCAGCCCGACATCCTACGGAGAAAAACTGTTTTTT	CASSPTSYGEKLFF	-	-	TRBV7-2	TRBJ1-4
TGCGCCAGCAGCCTGGGACTAGCGGGCTACAATGAGCAGTTCTTC	CASSLGLAGYNEQFF	TRBD2	-	TRBV5-1	TRBJ2-1
TGTGCCAGCTCACCAGGGGCCAACAATCAGCCCCAGCATTTT	CASSPGANNQPQHF	-	-	TRBV18	TRBJ1-5
TGTGCCAGCAGCTGGGACAGAATGCCCTACGAGCAGTACTTC	CASSWDRMPYEQYF	TRBD1	-	TRBV11-2	TRBJ2-7
TGTGCCAGCAGTCGCCGCCGGGCCCCCTCGGACGAGCAGTACTTC	CASSRRRAPSDEQYF	-	-	TRBV7-2	TRBJ2-7
TGTGCCAGCAGCGATCGACAGACCGATGAAAAACTGTTTTTT	CASSDRQTDEKLFF	-	once	TRBV7-9	TRBJ1-4
TGTGCCAGCAGCCAAGCTGGGACTAGCGGCTACGAGCAGTACTTC	CASSQAGTSGYEQYF	TRBD2	-	TRBV14	TRBJ2-7
TGTGCCAGCAGCTCTAACCAGTATGGTGATACGCAGTATTTT	CASSSNQYGDTQYF	-	-	TRBV5-4	TRBJ2-3
TGTGCCAGTAGTATAGGTGGGAACACTGAAGCTTTCTTT	CASSIGGNTEAFF	-	once	TRBV19	TRBJ1-1
TGTGCCAGCAGCTCCCCGCAGGGACGCGTCGTCGGGGAGCTGTTTTTT	CASSSPQGRVVGELFF	-	once	TRBV11-3	TRBJ2-2
TGTGCCAGCAGCTTAGCCCCGACAGCATCTGAAGCTTTCTTT	CASSLAPTASEAFF	-	-	TRBV7-9	TRBJ1-1
TGTGCCAGCAGCTTGCCCCCGGCTATGCCGAGCTCCTACAATGAGCAGTTCTTC	CASSLPPAMPSSYNEQFF	-	-	TRBV5-6	TRBJ2-1
TGTGCCAGTAGTATTTCAGCGCCGAGCTCCTACGAGCAGTACTTC	CASSISAPSSYEQYF	-	-	TRBV19	TRBJ2-7
TGTGCCAGCAGTACTCAAACTCAGGGTGGCTACACCTTC	CASSTQTQGGYTF	-	-	TRBV28	TRBJ1-2
TGCAGCGTTGTGGTAGGGGGCACAGATACGCAGTATTTT	CSVVVGGTDTQYF	-	-	TRBV29-1	TRBJ2-3
TGTGCCAGCAGCCCCCGGTTCAGCTCCTACGAGCAGTACTTC	CASSPRFSSYEQYF	-	-	TRBV9	TRBJ2-7
TGTGCCAGCTCGCCTCTCGAGGGCACTGAAGCTTTCTTT	CASSPLEGTEAFF	-	-	TRBV18	TRBJ1-1
TGTGCCAGCAGTCGGGACAGGGGATACAATGAGCAGTTCTTC	CASSRDRGYNEQFF	TRBD1	-	TRBV7-2	TRBJ2-1
TGCAGCGTGGATAGGTCAAACACTGAAGCTTTCTTT	CSVDRSNTEAFF	-	once	TRBV29-1	TRBJ1-1
TGTGCCAGCACCCAGGGACAGGGGGTCCCCGGGGAGCTGTTTTTT	CASTQGQGVPGELFF	TRBD1	-	TRBV14	TRBJ2-2
TGCGCCAGCAGCCGGGATGACAGGGCGTTCACTGAAGCTTTCTTT	CASSRDDRAFTEAFF	TRBD1	-	TRBV5-1	TRBJ1-1
TGCGCCAGCAGCCAAGAAGACAGAGCTAACACTGAAGCTTTCTTT	CASSQEDRANTEAFF	-	-	TRBV4-3	TRBJ1-1
TGTGCCAGCAGCGTAGGTAGCGGGATGGAGCAGTTCTTC	CASSVGSGMEQFF	TRBD2	-	TRBV9	TRBJ2-1
TGTGCCAGTAGTATATCCCCAGGGGGATTGAACATTCAGTACTTC	CASSISPGGLNIQYF	TRBD1	-	TRBV19	TRBJ2-4
TGTGCCAGCAGCCCCAGGACGGGTCACAATGAGCAGTTCTTC	CASSPRTGHNEQFF	-	once	TRBV7-6	TRBJ2-1